This TCR beta chain was recorded in a study of neurological immune-mediated disorders. TCRdb ran MiXCR on the 5' RACE reads and lists one entry per CDR3 protein. The table has about 120,000 distinct CDR3 sequences, roughly 3.1% seen once; the top ten hold 1% to 1.5%. This CDR3 comprises 14 residues. The germline gives CDR1 DFQATT, CDR2 SNEGSKA (reference sequence). After removal of 4 bases from V and 0 bases from J, the junction contained 5 bases not matched to a gene. This clonotype has ten or more counts. Source material: PBMCs. This chain connects TRBV20-1 to TRBJ2-5, with 7 nucleotides matching TRBD2. This sequence originates from a woman between 25 and 40 years old with multiple sclerosis. The CDR3 region is CSANVLADQETQYF. CDR3 in DNA: TGCAGTGCTAACGTCCTAGCGGACCAAGAGACCCAGTACTTC.